This T cell receptor beta chain was documented in a study of cytomegalovirus exposure and HLA in healthy donors. Study details: An analysis done earlier identified around 100 million unique TCR beta sequences from about 179 million T cells.

The study's findings and limits: Earlier findings revealed that most TCR beta V segments proved productive either about 87% or about 30% of the time. Presence/absence comparisons presumed near-even sequencing depth among donors.

About this clone: Its antigen remains unidentified.

The CDR3 covers 18 residues. 60 Vbeta and 13 Jbeta primers were used in PCR. TCRdb's table, derived via immunoSEQ multiplex PCR, lists solely in-frame clones and lacks some. The data hold tens of thousands of clones, with around 80% observed a single time. The sequenced material came from PBMCs. V is TRBV21-1 and J is TRBJ2-7; the table's TRBD2 call for D was not verified on the DNA. TRBV21-1 is designated a pseudogene. The TCR comes from a male donor in good health and CMV-seropositive. CDR3 sequence: CASSTSGTSGSSAYEQYF. CDR3 nucleotide sequence: TGTGCCAGCAGCACCTCCGGGACTAGCGGGAGTTCGGCCTACGAGCAGTACTTC.